This T cell receptor beta chain was sequenced during a study of T-cell reconstitution after alpha-beta-depleted transplantation in children. Unique molecular identifiers were built into the TCRbeta library. TCRdb passed the PCR reads through MiXCR, listing each CDR3 protein once. The sample carries some 490,000 distinct CDR3 sequences, 9.5% to 15% recorded once. Germline loops: CDR1 SGHTA, CDR2 FQGNSA. This CDR3 spans 15 amino acids. The junction had 9 bases not matched to a gene; V was cut back by 2 bases and J by 8 bases. The TCR comes from a human donor who donated a stem cell graft to a child with combined immunodeficiency. Sequences were derived from PBMCs from the stem cell graft donor, sampled from the stem cell graft. V usage is TRBV7-2 and J usage is TRBJ2-7, with TRBD1 matching over 10 bases. CDR3 in amino acids: CASSLSPQGQGKQYF. The CDR3 DNA sequence: TGTGCCAGCAGCTTAAGTCCCCAGGGACAGGGGAAGCAGTACTTC.